The entry below describes one T cell receptor beta chain. What this receptor recognizes is not known. No much larger clone exists at a distance of one base, and base qualities are not known. The library was made by 5' RACE. Instrument used: NextSeq 500. Unique molecular identifiers were attached to individual cDNA molecules in the TCR library protocol so that sequencing error and PCR bias could be corrected. TCR alpha and beta chains were both sequenced, and the abundances of alpha and beta sequences in each sample were closely correlated with each other. In the original analysis: Decombinator V4 was used to annotate the V gene, J gene and CDR3 of the TCR sequences. TCRs were defined as expanded if a significant change between any two time points was detected under a Poisson model with p below 0.0001. TCR abundances were normalised to the total number of TCRs sequenced in each sample and reported as counts per million. MAIT TCRs were defined by TRAV1-2 paired with TRAJ12, TRAJ20 or TRAJ33, and iNKT TCRs by TRAV10 paired with TRAJ18. VDJdb, accessed 1 November 2021, was searched for CMV, EBV and SARS-CoV-2 annotated TCRs, excluding TCRs annotated for multiple antigens. TCRdb handled the public reads itself, with Q25 trimming in fastp and clone calling in MiXCR, and kept productive beta chains. Rows matching on CDR3 protein sequence are summarized as one entry with the most common DNA and genes. The V and J calls follow TCRdb's processing rather than the paper's. The table for this sample lists approximately 90,000 distinct CDR3 sequences; roughly 17% of them were counted only once. The ten largest clones represent 4.5% to 6% of the sample.

The germline V gene (reference sequence) gives CDR1 as LNHDA and CDR2 as SQIVND. The CDR3 goes from the cysteine to the phenylalanine over 14 residues. Kept here is only the CDR3 DNA, which spans 42 bases and is read in frame from base 1. Trimming accounts for 3 bases at V and 10 bases at J, while the number of junction bases matched to no gene is 6. This was a case-control study nested in a cohort of healthcare workers in London, UK, who had nasopharyngeal swab PCR tests and blood samples taken every week. Healthcare workers were enrolled in the week of the UK lockdown, from 23 to 31 March 2020, and were followed every week for up to roughly 16 weeks. This sample was taken from a study of early T cells in non-severe SARS-CoV-2 infection (dated by TCRdb to the early 2020s). The study in broad terms: Because TCR sequencing was done on bulk RNA from unsorted whole blood, the alpha and beta chains could not be paired. Findings and caveats that apply to the study as a whole: VDJdb matching was skewed toward anti-spike CD8 responses and likely underestimated virus-specific expansions by missing private and CD4 specificities.

The specimen comprised whole blood, sampled at baseline. This sequence was found in an adult who was a healthcare worker with PCR-confirmed SARS-CoV-2 infection or an uninfected control (not recorded which). The V and J genes are TRBV19 and TRBJ1-2; 12 bases in the middle match TRBD1. The CDR3 protein: CASSIRDRGHHYTF. The sequenced DNA is TGTGCCAGTAGTATCCGGGACAGGGGGCACCACTACACCTTC.